A selection of T cell receptor beta chains follows, all from one sample in a study of blood T cell repertoires in COVID-19. Clones were sequenced by immunoSEQ multiplex PCR, and TCRdb holds only the in-frame ones, with some missing. Of about 110,000 clones in the sample, approximately 84% were seen once. Material for sequencing was peripheral blood. The receptors here all came from a woman in her fifties or sixties with acute or convalescent COVID-19. The CDR3 runs from the conserved cysteine through the conserved F or W. A D gene is named only where the DNA matches it firmly. The size of a clone is reported for some rows only, either as once, few or many, or as a class for expanded clones.

V gene: TRBV11-1; clone size: once; D gene: TRBD2; J gene: TRBJ2-1; CDR3 DNA: TGTGCCAGCAGGGACCGGACTAGCGGGGGGCAGTTCTTC; CDR3 protein: CASRDRTSGGQFF
V gene: TRBV5-5; clone size: -; D gene: TRBD1; J gene: TRBJ2-5; CDR3 DNA: TGTGCCAGCAGCTCCCAAGACAGGGGCGAGACCCAGTACTTC; CDR3 protein: CASSSQDRGETQYF
V gene: TRBV18; clone size: once; D gene: -; J gene: TRBJ2-6; CDR3 DNA: TGTGCCAGCTCACCACCCGGGGCTGGGGCCAACGTCCTGACTTTC; CDR3 protein: CASSPPGAGANVLTF
V gene: TRBV6-1; clone size: -; D gene: -; J gene: TRBJ1-5; CDR3 DNA: TGTGCCAGCAGTGAAGAGGGTGGGAGGGGCCCTGGTCAGCCCCAGCATTTT; CDR3 protein: CASSEEGGRGPGQPQHF
V gene: TRBV10-1; clone size: -; D gene: -; J gene: TRBJ2-1; CDR3 DNA: TGCGCCAGCAGTGAGTCGAACGGCTACAATGAGCAGTTCTTC; CDR3 protein: CASSESNGYNEQFF
V gene: TRBV7-2; clone size: -; D gene: TRBD1; J gene: TRBJ1-3; CDR3 DNA: TGTGCCAGCAGCTACCGGACAGGGCCAAACACCATATATTTT; CDR3 protein: CASSYRTGPNTIYF
V gene: TRBV2; clone size: -; D gene: -; J gene: TRBJ1-1; CDR3 DNA: TGTGCCAGCACTCCGGGCCAGGGGCAGGGGAACACTGAAGCTTTCTTT; CDR3 protein: CASTPGQGQGNTEAFF
V gene: TRBV11-3; clone size: -; D gene: -; J gene: TRBJ2-7; CDR3 DNA: TGTGCCAGCAGTCTCAGGCCAGGGCCCTACGAGCAGTACTTC; CDR3 protein: CASSLRPGPYEQYF
V gene: TRBV6-5; clone size: -; D gene: TRBD1; J gene: TRBJ1-5; CDR3 DNA: TGTGCCAGCAGAACGGGACAGGCATTCAATCAGCCCCAGCATTTT; CDR3 protein: CASRTGQAFNQPQHF
V gene: TRBV6-6; clone size: -; D gene: TRBD2; J gene: TRBJ2-7; CDR3 DNA: TGTGCCAGCAGTTACGCTAGCGGGAGTTGGCAGTACTTC; CDR3 protein: CASSYASGSWQYF
V gene: TRBV19; clone size: -; D gene: -; J gene: TRBJ1-6; CDR3 DNA: TGTGCCAGTAGTATTAGTCCAGGGGATTCACCCCTCCACTTT; CDR3 protein: CASSISPGDSPLHF